These 31 T cell receptor beta chains share one sample of origin, sequenced in a study of blood T cells in healthy people across ages (dated by TCRdb to between 2015 and 2017). Libraries came from 5' RACE. Sequencing took place on an Illumina HiSeq 2500. A second about 7 to 12 cycle PCR used a sample-barcoded 5' primer and a J-beta primer mix. TCRdb trimmed the raw reads at Q25, called clones with MiXCR and kept productive beta chains. When rows share a CDR3 protein, they turn into one entry using the most common DNA and genes. The sample data list roughly 1,300,000 distinct CDR3 sequences, and around 55% of these were observed just once. Jointly, the top ten make up approximately 7% of the sample. Sequencing used blood. The receptors here all came from a young man in good health.

This clonotype was detected only a few times. This rearrangement joins TRBV7-2 to TRBJ2-5; 8 bases line up with TRBD2. J gave up 5 bases and V 8 bases, and 13 bases lay outside the gene matches. CDR3 size: 15 residues. Germline assignment: CDR1 SGHTA and CDR2 FQGNSA. CDR3 sequence reads: CASLKRGGGVETQYF. The CDR3 coding sequence is TGTGCCAGCTTAAAACGGGGGGGCGGGGTGGAGACCCAGTACTTC.

The chain uses TRBV4-3 and TRBJ2-7; 12 nucleotides agree with TRBD2. Germline CDR1 LGHNA, CDR2 YSLEER. V lost 1 base, J lost 5 bases, and 3 bases stayed unmatched. The CDR3 is 15 residues long. The CDR3 nucleotides are TGCGCCAGCAGCCAAGCTAGCGGGGGGGCAGACGAGCAGTACTTC. Amino acids: CASSQASGGADEQYF.

The chain couples TRBV15 to TRBJ2-7, with TRBD2 matching 7 bases. The CDR3 length is 15 residues. CDR1 and CDR2 from the germline V gene are LNHNV and YYDKDF (reference sequence). V was pared by 0 bases and J by 4 bases, with 6 bases of the junction left unmatched. The CDR3 here is CATSRDRTSGYEQYF. The CDR3 region has the DNA TGTGCCACCAGCAGAGACCGGACTAGTGGATACGAGCAGTACTTC.

CDR3 loop: CASSRQADSSPYNEQFF. The CDR3, as DNA: TGTGCCAGCAGTCGACAGGCTGACTCATCTCCCTACAATGAGCAGTTCTTC. This chain joins TRBV27 and TRBJ2-1; tentative D call: TRBD1 (6 bases). Germline V gene sequence: CDR1 MNHEY, CDR2 SMNVEV (reference sequence). This CDR3 region has 17 residues. The ends were cut back, 5 bases at V and 2 bases at J, with 19 bases in the middle.

The CDR3 region has the DNA TGTGCCACCAGCAGAGCGTACGGGAACACTGAAGCTTTCTTT. This codes for CATSRAYGNTEAFF. The genes are TRBV15 and TRBJ1-1; no clear D gene. V was pared by 1 base and J by 1 base, with 7 bases between. Germline assignment: CDR1 LNHNV and CDR2 YYDKDF (reference sequence). The CDR3 is made up of 14 amino acids.

This clonotype has a handful of counts. The V and J genes are TRBV12-3 or TRBV12-4 and TRBJ2-1; D is perhaps TRBD2 (5 bases). Trimming pared 8 bases from V and 3 bases from J, leaving 11 bases between. This CDR3 has 13 amino acids. The DNA for the CDR3 is TGTGCCAGCCGTCCCACTAGCTACAATGAGCAGTTCTTC. Residues: CASRPTSYNEQFF.

The V gene is TRBV29-1, the J gene TRBJ2-1; either TRBD1 or TRBD2 may supply D (5 bases each). The CDR3 is 18 amino acids. V was clipped by 3 bases and J by 0 bases, with 21 bases between them. The germline V gene has CDR1 SQVTM and CDR2 ANQGSEA. The CDR3 sequence is CSVDGYVRGPSSYNEQFF. The CDR3 nucleotides are TGCAGCGTTGATGGGTACGTACGGGGCCCCAGCTCCTACAATGAGCAGTTCTTC.

The chain links TRBV14 to TRBJ1-1; D is ambiguous. Per germline, CDR1 SGHDN and CDR2 FVKESK. Trimming cost V 3 bases and J 5 bases, with 10 bases left between them. The CDR3 has 13 amino acids. CDR3 amino acids: CASSQIGWTEAFF. CDR3 DNA: TGTGCCAGCAGCCAGATAGGGTGGACTGAAGCTTTCTTT.

This clonotype has only a few counts. V and J are TRBV27 and TRBJ1-4; 7 nucleotides match TRBD1. The CDR3 has 11 residues. Germline-derived CDR1 and CDR2 are MNHEY and SMNVEV (reference sequence). V lost 4 bases and J lost 15; bases outside the gene matches: 5. CDR3 DNA: TGTGCCAGCAGTTCCAGGGGGTTTATGTTTTTT. It codes for CASSSRGFMFF.

The chain recombines TRBV4-3 with TRBJ2-3; D uncertain. In germline, CDR1 is LGHNA, CDR2 YSLEER. CDR3 length: 13 amino acids. Between the trimmed V and J ends, which lost 4 bases and 2 bases, there was a span of 7 bases. CDR3 residues: CASSPSHTDTQYF. Here the CDR3 DNA reads TGCGCCAGCAGCCCATCCCACACAGATACGCAGTATTTT.

This chain joins TRBV4-1 and TRBJ2-3; 7 bases fit TRBD2. This CDR3 spans 14 amino acids. In germline, CDR1 is MGHRA, CDR2 YSYEKL. V lost 7 bases to trimming and J lost 3 bases; unmatched junction nucleotides: 7. CDR3 coding DNA: TGCGCCAGCATGGGCGGGAGTTGGACAGATACGCAGTATTTT. It translates to CASMGGSWTDTQYF.

V and J are TRBV7-2 and TRBJ2-2; no reliable D call. The CDR3 loop spans 16 amino acids. V lost 5 bases, J lost 2 bases, and 15 bases lay in between. Germline V gives CDR1 SGHTA, CDR2 FQGNSA. CDR3: CASSLQRVHNTGELFF. Here the CDR3 DNA reads TGTGCCAGCAGCCTACAACGGGTCCACAACACCGGGGAGCTGTTTTTT.

The rearrangement links TRBV6-6 to TRBJ2-7; 8 bases line up with TRBD1. Germline V gene data show CDR1 as MNHNY and CDR2 as SVGAGI (reference sequence). The trim removed 6 bases at V and 4 bases at J, leaving 8 bases unmatched. The CDR3 extends over 14 amino acids. The CDR3 here is CASRGDRGLYEQYF. The CDR3 DNA follows: TGTGCCAGCAGGGGTGACAGGGGACTTTACGAGCAGTACTTC.

The V call is TRBV7-9, the J call TRBJ2-1, with 7 bases that match TRBD1. The V segment lost 7 bases and the J segment 6 bases; nucleotides outside the gene matches: 3. Per the germline V gene, CDR1 is SEHNR and CDR2 is FQNEAQ (reference sequence). The CDR3 is 12 residues long. CDR3: CASTGGVNEQFF. CDR3 sequence (DNA): TGTGCCAGCACAGGGGGAGTCAATGAGCAGTTCTTC.

The V gene is TRBV6-2 or TRBV6-3, the J gene TRBJ2-1, with 7 bases lining up with TRBD2. J lost 4 bases, V lost 2 bases, and 5 bases had no gene match. The CDR3 extends over 15 amino acids. The germline V gene encodes CDR1 MNHEY and CDR2 SVGEGT. The chain's CDR3 is CASSYGRAGYNEQFF. CDR3 in DNA: TGTGCCAGCAGTTACGGGAGAGCGGGGTACAATGAGCAGTTCTTC.

This clonotype was observed a handful of times. The chain recombines TRBV27 with TRBJ2-2, with 10 bases matching TRBD2. Germline V gives CDR1 MNHEY, CDR2 SMNVEV (reference sequence). CDR3 length equals 14 residues. V was pared by 10 bases and J by 5 bases, with 7 bases of the junction left unmatched. This CDR3 reads CATLAGGLTGELFF. The CDR3 DNA is TGTGCCACCTTAGCGGGAGGTCTTACCGGGGAGCTGTTTTTT.

In regard to this clonotype: A read error may produce the germline difference seen at one junction end. V and J are TRBV7-9 and TRBJ1-5; unclear D gene. Germline loops: CDR1 SEHNR, CDR2 FQNEAQ (reference sequence). This CDR3 has 14 amino acids. The CDR3 region is CASSLGPGNRPQHF. The CDR3 DNA reads as TGTGCCAGCAGCTTAGGTCCGGGGAATCGGCCCCAGCATTTT.

The chain links TRBV4-2 to TRBJ2-3, with 8 bases identical to TRBD2. Germline-derived CDR1 and CDR2 are LGHNA and YNFKEQ. V was pared by 3 bases and J by 2 bases, with 7 bases of the junction left unmatched. The CDR3 covers 16 residues. The CDR3 region is CASSQNGGGITDTQYF. CDR3 sequence (DNA): TGTGCCAGCAGCCAGAACGGGGGGGGAATCACAGATACGCAGTATTTT.

This rearrangement joins TRBV6-5 to TRBJ2-1; D is unresolved. Per the germline V gene, CDR1 is MNHEY and CDR2 is SVGAGI. CDR3 length equals 13 residues. The germline V and J ends were trimmed by 0 bases and 8 bases, with 8 bases remaining between them. CDR3 nucleotide sequence: TGTGCCAGCAGTTACTCGAATAACGATGAGCAGTTCTTC. It yields the protein CASSYSNNDEQFF.

The V and J genes are TRBV20-1 and TRBJ2-1; 13 nucleotides match TRBD2. The CDR3 is 15 amino acids. The J segment lost 8 bases and the V segment lost 3 bases, leaving 7 bases of the junction unmatched. Per germline, CDR1 DFQATT and CDR2 SNEGSKA (reference sequence). CDR3 amino acids: CSASEGLAGSDEQFF. In DNA, the CDR3 is TGCAGTGCTAGCGAGGGACTAGCGGGGTCTGATGAGCAGTTCTTC.

This clonotype was observed a handful of times. This chain joins TRBV21-1 and TRBJ2-5; the table's TRBD2 call for D was not verified on the DNA. TRBV21-1 is a documented pseudogene. The CDR3 has 14 amino acids. CDR3 nucleotides: TGTGCCAGCAGCAAGTGGACTGAGCAAGAGACCCAGTACTTC. Translating it yields CASSKWTEQETQYF.

The chain employs TRBV6-2 or TRBV6-3 and TRBJ2-5, with 7 positions matching TRBD1. The ends lost 2 bases at V and 3 bases at J; junction bases unmatched: 9. Looked up from germline, CDR1 is MNHEY and CDR2 is SVGEGT. The CDR3 is 16 amino acids. The CDR3 here is CASSYHWDRTEETQYF. CDR3 nucleotides: TGTGCCAGCAGTTACCACTGGGACAGAACAGAAGAGACCCAGTACTTC.

This sequence joins TRBV27 and TRBJ2-1; a possible D gene is TRBD1 (5 bases). Germline assignment: CDR1 MNHEY and CDR2 SMNVEV (reference sequence). The CDR3 is 15 residues long. V shed 0 bases and J shed 2 bases, with 8 bases lying between them. CDR3 residues: CASSLSADTYNEQFF. The CDR3 region has the DNA TGTGCCAGCAGTTTATCGGCGGACACCTACAATGAGCAGTTCTTC.

This sequence joins TRBV2 and TRBJ2-5, with D tentatively TRBD1 (6 bases). CDR1 and CDR2 (germline): SNHLY, FYNNEI. The germline V and J ends were trimmed by 7 bases and 3 bases, with 6 bases remaining between them. This CDR3 comprises 11 residues. This chain's CDR3 is CASNREETQYF. CDR3 nucleotide sequence: TGTGCCAGCAACAGGGAAGAGACCCAGTACTTC.

The CDR3 here is CASSRRDKTPDTQYF. As DNA, the CDR3 is TGTGCCAGCAGTCGACGGGACAAGACCCCAGATACGCAGTATTTT. This rearrangement joins TRBV28 to TRBJ2-3; maybe TRBD1 (6 bases). CDR3 size: 15 residues. V shed 5 bases and J shed 4 bases, with 16 bases lying between them. CDR1 and CDR2 (germline): MDHEN, SYDVKM.

CDR3 region: CSARDVPSEQYF. CDR3 sequence (DNA): TGCAGTGCTAGAGATGTGCCGTCCGAGCAGTACTTC. The rearrangement uses TRBV20-1 and TRBJ2-4; no firm D call. The J call may be incorrect, as the DNA end agrees better with TRBJ2-7. Germline assignment: CDR1 DFQATT and CDR2 SNEGSKA (reference sequence). The CDR3 loop spans 12 amino acids.

The CDR3 nucleotides are TGTGCCATCAATGCATACCGGGACAGGGCTACCTATGGCTACACCTTC. Protein: CAINAYRDRATYGYTF. This chain uses TRBV10-3 with TRBJ1-2; TRBD1 aligns across 9 bases. The V gene end was trimmed by 7 bases and the J gene end by 4 bases; junction bases not matched to a gene: 13. Germline CDR1 ENHRY, CDR2 SYGVKD. This CDR3 has 16 residues.

V usage is TRBV20-1 and J usage is TRBJ2-1; D might be TRBD1 or TRBD2, each matching 6 bases. The CDR3 has 12 amino acids. Germline CDR1 and CDR2: DFQATT and SNEGSKA (reference sequence). DNA of the CDR3: TGCAGCCCGAGAGGGGGGCACAATGAGCAGTTCTTC. Encoded protein: CSPRGGHNEQFF.

The V gene is TRBV20-1, the J gene TRBJ2-3, with TRBD2 identical over 7 bases. Per the germline V gene, CDR1 is DFQATT and CDR2 is SNEGSKA (reference sequence). Trimming took 6 bases from V and 3 from J; bases not matched to a gene: 12. This CDR3 is 15 amino acids long. This CDR3 reads CSATHGEGRTDTQYF. The CDR3 DNA reads TGCAGTGCAACCCACGGGGAGGGACGTACAGATACGCAGTATTTT.

On this clonotype itself: The junction departs from the called germline gene at one end, perhaps through a read error. The CDR3 protein is CVSRPPGFYNSPLHF. CDR3 DNA: TGTGTCAGCAGGCCACCGGGTTTTTATAATTCACCCCTCCACTTT. J is TRBJ1-6 and V is TRBV7-2, with no clear D. There are 15 residues in the CDR3. The germline V gene has CDR1 SGHTA and CDR2 FQGNSA. Using reference TRBV7-2 and TRBJ1-6 for the parts outside the CDR3, the full variable domain is GAGVSQSPSNKVTEKGKDVELRCDPISGHTALYWYRQSLGQGLEFLIYFQGNSAPDKSGLPSDRFSAERTGGSVSTLTIQRTQQEDSAVYLCVSRPPGFYNSPLHFGNGTRLTVT.

The rearrangement joins TRBV5-1 to TRBJ2-7; 7 bases align to TRBD2. The CDR3 is 19 amino acids. The germline CDR1 and CDR2 sequences are SGHRS and YFSETQ. Losses at the gene ends were 2 bases for V and 7 bases for J; bases not matched to a gene: 24. The CDR3, as DNA: TGCGCCAGCAGCTTAGTCGGGTCTAGCGGTTATAGCTCCTACAATGAGCAGTACTTC. Protein: CASSLVGSSGYSSYNEQYF.